What follows are 25 T cell receptor beta chains derived from one specimen sequenced in a study of blood T cell repertoires in COVID-19. Sequencing was performed with immunoSEQ multiplex PCR; in TCRdb, only in-frame clones are kept and a portion is missing. This sample has about 130,000 clones, with approximately 74% found just once. Source material: peripheral blood. These receptors came from a woman in her seventies with acute or convalescent COVID-19.

This clone was seen only once. The gene calls are TRBV7-9 and TRBJ1-3; D may be TRBD1 (5 bases). V was clipped by 5 bases and J by 2 bases, with 10 bases between them. Per germline, CDR1 SEHNR and CDR2 FQNEAQ (reference sequence). The length of the CDR3 is 14 residues. CDR3 bases: TGTGCCAGCAGCGGAGGGGTTCCTGGAAACACCATATATTTT. It yields the protein CASSGGVPGNTIYF.

This clone was seen only once. Here the CDR3 reads CSVENYRDGYTF. The CDR3 DNA follows: TGCAGCGTTGAAAATTACAGGGATGGCTACACCTTC. The rearrangement links TRBV29-1 to TRBJ1-2; maybe TRBD1 (6 bases). CDR1 and CDR2 (germline): SQVTM, ANQGSEA. The CDR3 runs 12 residues. V was cut by 2 bases and J by 6 bases, with 10 bases left in between.

For the CDR3, the DNA is TGCGCCAGCAGTGCGCGGGGGGAAGAGACCCAGTACTTC. Protein product: CASSARGEETQYF. The V gene is TRBV10-1, the J gene TRBJ2-5, with 8 nucleotides matching TRBD2. The CDR3 covers 13 residues. With V trimmed by 4 bases and J by 3 bases, 1 base remained unmatched. CDR1 WNHNN and CDR2 SYGVQD come from the germline V gene (reference sequence).

The chain couples TRBV10-3 to TRBJ2-1; D is undetermined. The V end lost 4 bases, the J end lost 4 bases, and 20 bases lay between the germline ends. Germline V gene data show CDR1 as ENHRY and CDR2 as SYGVKD. This CDR3 spans 17 amino acids. CDR3 residues: CAISGSLLAFSYNEQFF. CDR3 coding DNA: TGTGCCATCAGTGGAAGTCTATTAGCCTTCTCATACAATGAGCAGTTCTTC.

The gene calls are TRBV30 and TRBJ1-1, with D maybe TRBD1 (6 bases). This CDR3 spans 13 amino acids. The ends were cut back, 5 bases at V and 5 bases at J, with 15 bases in the middle. Germline V gives CDR1 GTSNPN, CDR2 SVGIG (reference sequence). This CDR3 is CAWRQGRGTEAFF. DNA of the CDR3: TGTGCCTGGCGCCAGGGGCGCGGTACTGAAGCTTTCTTT.

The genes are TRBV19 and TRBJ2-2, with D tentatively TRBD1 (6 bases). The CDR3 has 15 amino acids. The germline V gene has CDR1 LNHDA and CDR2 SQIVND (reference sequence). Trimming shortened V by 5 bases and J by 6 bases, and 16 bases separated the two germline ends. The DNA for the CDR3 is TGTGCCAGTAGTGGCACAGGGTGGGGAGCCGGGGAGCTGTTTTTT. Amino acids: CASSGTGWGAGELFF.

The chain recombines TRBV5-1 with TRBJ1-1; D uncertain. Trimming shortened V by 2 bases and J by 5 bases, and 7 bases separated the two germline ends. Germline CDR1 is SGHRS and CDR2 is YFSETQ. The CDR3 is made up of 12 amino acids. The CDR3 loop reads CASSFGDTEAFF. CDR3 DNA sequence: TGCGCCAGCAGCTTCGGGGATACTGAAGCTTTCTTT.

This chain uses TRBV7-3 with TRBJ2-7; unclear D gene. In germline, CDR1 is SGHTA, CDR2 FQGTGA. CDR3 length: 13 amino acids. The V end was cut by 4 bases, the J end by 4 bases, with 11 bases between. DNA of the CDR3: TGTGCCAGCAGCTCAGCACCCGGGTACGAGCAGTACTTC. Translating it yields CASSSAPGYEQYF.

The chain carries TRBV6-5 and TRBJ1-2, with D maybe TRBD1 (5 bases). The CDR3 runs 15 residues. Looked up from germline, CDR1 is MNHEY and CDR2 is SVGAGI. Trimming removed 5 bases at V and 4 bases at J, with 17 bases between. The CDR3 spells CASSPTPTGGYGYTF. The DNA for the CDR3 is TGTGCCAGCAGTCCAACACCTACAGGTGGCTATGGCTACACCTTC.

A few counts support this clone. The chain has TRBV28 and TRBJ2-3; weak D call: TRBD2 (5 bases). The germline gives CDR1 MDHEN, CDR2 SYDVKM. This CDR3 contains 14 residues. V shed 2 bases and J shed 2 bases, with 8 bases lying between them. The CDR3 nucleotides read TGTGCCAGCAGTTTACCTAGCCCCACAGATACGCAGTATTTT. Its protein product is CASSLPSPTDTQYF.

This chain links TRBV7-6 with TRBJ1-3, with 8 positions matching TRBD1. J was trimmed by 8 bases and V by 0 bases; bases with no gene match: 21. Germline V CDR1 and CDR2: SGHVS, FNYEAQ. The length of the CDR3 is 20 residues. CDR3 residues: CASSLAPRNSVRGRGDTIYF. The CDR3 DNA is TGTGCCAGCAGCTTAGCTCCCCGAAATAGCGTCAGGGGGCGCGGGGACACCATATATTTT.

V and J are TRBV7-6 and TRBJ1-4, with unresolved D. There are 15 residues in the CDR3. Germline loops: CDR1 SGHVS, CDR2 FNYEAQ. With 5 bases removed from V and 7 bases from J, the gap between germline ends came to 17 bases. CDR3 region: CASSTPVDGSEKLFF. Here the CDR3 DNA reads TGTGCCAGCAGCACACCAGTAGACGGGAGTGAAAAACTGTTTTTT.

The chain links TRBV2 to TRBJ1-1, with a possible D match to TRBD1 (5 bases). Deletions cut 7 bases from V and 1 base from J, with 10 bases between. This CDR3 spans 13 amino acids. CDR1 and CDR2 from the germline V gene are SNHLY and FYNNEI. CDR3 in amino acids: CASIRTGNTEAFF. CDR3 DNA: TGTGCCAGCATTCGCACAGGGAACACTGAAGCTTTCTTT.

In its sample, this clone was seen once. The chain employs TRBV4-2 and TRBJ2-1, with D possibly being TRBD1 (5 bases). CDR1 and CDR2 from the germline V gene are LGHNA and YNFKEQ. The CDR3 covers 15 residues. V shed 2 bases and J shed 0 bases, with 8 bases lying between them. In DNA, the CDR3 is TGTGCCAGCAGCCAACAGACAGCCTCCTACAATGAGCAGTTCTTC. It specifies CASSQQTASYNEQFF.

This clone has a handful of counts. This chain links TRBV5-5 with TRBJ2-5, with 10 nucleotides matching TRBD2. The CDR3 consists of 15 residues. V dropped 4 bases and J dropped 0; count of bases not matched to a gene: 3. Germline V gene lookup returns CDR1 SGHKS and CDR2 YYEKEE (reference sequence). The CDR3 reads CASSVSGGNQETQYF. The CDR3 nucleotides read TGTGCCAGCAGCGTTAGCGGGGGGAACCAAGAGACCCAGTACTTC. The full variable domain, in which reference TRBV5-5 and TRBJ2-5 provide the parts outside the CDR3, is DAGVTQSPTHLIKTRGQQVTLRCSPISGHKSVSWYQQVLGQGPQFIFQYYEKEERGRGNFPDRFSARQFPNYSSELNVNALLLGDSALYLCASSVSGGNQETQYFGPGTRLLVL.

V and J are TRBV5-1 and TRBJ2-3; tentatively, D is TRBD1 (5 bases). Looked up from germline, CDR1 is SGHRS and CDR2 is YFSETQ. Trimming pared 0 bases from V and 6 bases from J, leaving 11 bases between. The CDR3 is 14 amino acids. DNA for the CDR3: TGCGCCAGCAGCTTGGAACAGGATAGGGATACGCAGTATTTT. Translating gives CASSLEQDRDTQYF.

This rearrangement joins TRBV24-1 to TRBJ2-2; no firm D call. CDR3 length: 13 amino acids. Germline assignment: CDR1 KGHDR and CDR2 SFDVKD. Deletions cut 5 bases from V and 2 bases from J, with 5 bases between. The CDR3 protein is CATSAFNTGELFF. The CDR3 DNA reads TGTGCCACCAGTGCCTTTAACACCGGGGAGCTGTTTTTT.

This clone has just a few counts. The chain uses TRBV3-1 (or the pseudogene TRBV3-2) and TRBJ1-4, with 9 bases matching TRBD1. CDR3 length: 12 amino acids. CDR1 LGHDT and CDR2 YNNKEL come from the germline V gene (reference sequence). Trimming cost V 5 bases and J 11 bases; bases outside gene matches: 3. CDR3 sequence (DNA): TGTGCCAGCAGCGACAGGGGGGAGAAACTGTTTTTT. It yields the protein CASSDRGEKLFF.

The chain is built from TRBV5-5 and TRBJ2-1; TRBD1 matches at 7 bases. The germline V gene encodes CDR1 SGHKS and CDR2 YYEKEE (reference sequence). The junction had 4 bases not matched to a gene; V was cut back by 1 base and J by 9 bases. CDR3 length: 13 amino acids. This CDR3 reads CASSLQGVSEQFF. CDR3 DNA sequence: TGTGCCAGCAGCTTGCAGGGGGTGAGTGAGCAGTTCTTC.

This clone showed up just a few times. The chain joins TRBV5-1 to TRBJ1-1; TRBD1 might be the D (5 bases). Germline V gives CDR1 SGHRS, CDR2 YFSETQ. This CDR3 is 18 amino acids long. The V end lost 0 bases, the J end lost 4 bases, and 22 bases lay between the germline ends. CDR3 region: CASSLERWQGAGSTEAFF. CDR3 nucleotides: TGCGCCAGCAGCTTGGAAAGGTGGCAGGGCGCGGGGAGCACTGAAGCTTTCTTT.

J is TRBJ2-1 and V is TRBV24-1; 12 bases agree with TRBD2. The CDR3 totals 15 residues. Germline V gene data show CDR1 as KGHDR and CDR2 as SFDVKD. The V and J ends lost 4 bases and 4 bases, in that order; junction bases with no gene match: 1. Here the CDR3 reads CATSEGLAGYNEQFF. For the CDR3, the DNA is TGTGCCACCAGTGAGGGACTAGCGGGTTACAATGAGCAGTTCTTC.

The rearrangement joins TRBV14 to TRBJ2-7, with 7 bases aligning to TRBD1. Germline CDR1 reads SGHDN; CDR2 reads FVKESK. The CDR3 extends over 16 amino acids. Trimming removed 1 base from V and 1 base from J; junction bases left unmatched: 7. CDR3 sequence (DNA): TGTGCCAGCAGCCAAGGACAAGACAGGGTATCCTACGAGCAGTACTTC. It encodes CASSQGQDRVSYEQYF.

This sequence joins TRBV28 and TRBJ1-5; 11 bases align to TRBD1. CDR1 is MDHEN and CDR2 is SYDVKM in the germline V gene. Unmatched junction bases numbered 9, after V lost 6 bases and J lost 5 bases. This CDR3 has 16 amino acids. The DNA of the CDR3 is TGTGCCAGCAGCCGAATAGGACAGGGGGCAGATCAGCCCCAGCATTTT. Protein: CASSRIGQGADQPQHF.

The genes are TRBV4-1 and TRBJ2-1; D perhaps matches TRBD2 (5 bases). Germline CDR1 reads MGHRA; CDR2 reads YSYEKL. The CDR3 loop spans 16 amino acids. The V and J ends lost 6 bases and 4 bases respectively, with 19 bases between them. The DNA of the CDR3 is TGCGCCAGCAGTCGGACTTCCCTCCAAACTTACAATGAGCAGTTCTTC. It is translated as CASSRTSLQTYNEQFF.

As for this clone: A read error may produce the germline difference seen at one junction end. The chain has TRBV7-8 and TRBJ1-5, with 8 bases lining up with TRBD1. Germline CDR1 is SGHVS and CDR2 is FQNEAQ. The CDR3 has 13 residues. This CDR3 is CASSSSRAGGYSF. Written as DNA, the CDR3 is TGTGCCAGCAGCTCGAGCCGGGCAGGGGGCTATAGTTTT.